This T cell receptor (beta chain) is from a study of blood T cell repertoires in COVID-19. Whole-study context: Samples came from the United States, Italy and Spain, spanning acute and convalescent COVID-19. Sources were T cells, B-cell-depleted T cells, or PBMCs; the material itself was cDNA or gDNA.

Using immunoSEQ multiplex PCR, the repertoire was profiled, and TCRdb retains in-frame clones only, with some absent. The repertoire holds 200,000 to 250,000 clones, with over 75% as singletons. CDR1 MGHRA and CDR2 YSYEKL come from the germline V gene. This CDR3 has 13 amino acids. Trimming stripped 1 base from V and 3 bases from J, with 6 bases between. Participants had their cohort set by participant-reported clinical history. Contact with a PCR-confirmed or clinician-diagnosed COVID-19 case occurred within 2 weeks of entry. Sequencing was carried out using PBMCs or T cells enriched from blood (not recorded which). This TCR was sampled from a woman between 25 and 40 years old who had been exposed to COVID-19. V and J are TRBV4-1 and TRBJ1-1; D gene uncertain. The DNA of the CDR3 is TGCGCCAGCAGCCAAGGACGGGACACTGAAGCTTTCTTT. Protein sequence: CASSQGRDTEAFF.